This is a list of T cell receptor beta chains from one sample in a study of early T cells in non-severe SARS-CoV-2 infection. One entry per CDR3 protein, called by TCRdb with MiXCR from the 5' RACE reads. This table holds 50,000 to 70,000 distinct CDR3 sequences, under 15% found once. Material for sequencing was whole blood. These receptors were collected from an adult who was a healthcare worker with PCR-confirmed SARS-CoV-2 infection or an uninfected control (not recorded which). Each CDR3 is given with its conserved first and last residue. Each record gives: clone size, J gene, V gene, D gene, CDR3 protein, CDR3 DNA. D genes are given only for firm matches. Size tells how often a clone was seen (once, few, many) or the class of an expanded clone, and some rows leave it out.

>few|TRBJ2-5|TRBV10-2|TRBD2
CASRLMVAGEETQYF
TGCGCCAGCCGTCTCATGGTTGCGGGGGAAGAGACCCAGTACTTC
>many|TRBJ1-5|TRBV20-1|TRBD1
CSARDSGTVNQPQHF
TGCAGTGCTAGAGACTCCGGGACAGTCAATCAGCCCCAGCATTTT
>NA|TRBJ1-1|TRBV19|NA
CASSISMNTEAFF
TGTGCCAGTAGTATAAGTATGAACACTGAAGCTTTCTTT
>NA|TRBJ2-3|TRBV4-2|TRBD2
CASRPLAGEVDTQYF
TGTGCCAGCAGACCACTAGCGGGGGAGGTGGATACGCAGTATTTT
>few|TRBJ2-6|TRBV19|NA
CATTTGPAGGANVLTF
TGTGCCACCACGACAGGTCCCGCTGGCGGGGCCAACGTCCTGACTTTC
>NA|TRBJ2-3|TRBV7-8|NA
CASSRDLTDTQYF
TGTGCCAGCAGCCGGGACTTAACAGATACGCAGTATTTT
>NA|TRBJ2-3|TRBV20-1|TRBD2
CSARPLAGGTTSTDTQYF
TGCAGTGCTAGGCCTCTAGCGGGGGGTACTACTAGCACAGATACGCAGTATTTT
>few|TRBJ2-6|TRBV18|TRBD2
CASAGDQGANVLTF
TGTGCCAGCGCGGGGGACCAGGGGGCCAACGTCCTGACTTTC
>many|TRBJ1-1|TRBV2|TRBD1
CATSQGERRTEAFF
TGTGCCACTTCACAGGGGGAGAGACGCACTGAAGCTTTCTTT
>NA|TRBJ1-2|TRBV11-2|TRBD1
CASSLDRGLFAF
TGTGCCAGCAGCTTAGACAGGGGGCTATTTGCCTTC
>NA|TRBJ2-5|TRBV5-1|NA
CASSSIEGSAGTQYF
TGCGCCAGCAGCTCTATTGAAGGGTCCGCTGGAACCCAGTACTTC
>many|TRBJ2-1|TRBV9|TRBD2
CASSVMVTSGHNEQFF
TGTGCCAGCAGCGTTATGGTGACTAGCGGCCACAATGAGCAGTTCTTC
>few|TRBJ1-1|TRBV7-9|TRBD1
CASTLWTGANTEAFF
TGTGCCAGCACCCTATGGACAGGGGCTAACACTGAAGCTTTCTTT